This T cell receptor beta chain was observed in a study of beta chain features in type 1 diabetes. Study-wide findings and caveats: Type 1 diabetes patients had TCRB CDR3s that were shorter (moderately but significantly so) in all four CD4+ subsets.

Investigators reverse transcribed all isolated RNA, so they sequenced expressed TCRB transcripts. Libraries were prepared by immunoSEQ multiplex PCR; TCRdb keeps only in-frame clonotypes and omits some of them. The profile covers approximately 380,000 clones, with approximately 16% appearing a single time and under 0.02% taken by the ten largest. Of note for this clone: Its antigen remains unknown.

Trimming cost V 7 bases and J 5 bases; bases outside gene matches: 13. This CDR3 contains 15 residues. Germline V gene data show CDR1 as MDHEN and CDR2 as SYDVKM. Source material: naive CD4+ T cells from blood. This rearrangement joins TRBV28 to TRBJ2-7; 8 bases agree with TRBD2. The TCR comes from a woman aged 18-30 years in good health. CDR3 sequence: CASKSSQAGENEQYF. CDR3 bases: TGTGCCAGCAAGTCAAGTCAAGCGGGAGAGAACGAGCAGTACTTC.